One and the same sample provided the 24 T cell receptor beta chains below, sequenced in a study of CD8+ T cells in alopecia areata (dated by TCRdb to between 2018 and 2020). Explained via the paper, the treatment or condition label denotes: oral pan-JAK inhibitor, 5-10 mg twice daily. Preparation of the library involved the immunoSEQ multiplex PCR assay. RNA was extracted from all samples and reverse transcribed into cDNA as template for TCR sequencing. TCRdb carries this immuneACCESS record with in-frame sequences only. Its versions omit some clonotypes, under half of them owing to an unresolved V gene in the studies checked, with the rest unexplained. Counted in this sample were approximately 210,000 clones; approximately 67% of them appeared once. The top ten hold 0.95% to 1.5% of the sample. Sequences were derived from CD4+ T cells sorted from blood, sampled at week 44, from a patient treated with tofacitinib. These receptor sequences come from a human donor with alopecia areata.

To note about this clone: Other DNA variants within this sample encode the same CDR3. CDR3 amino acids: CASSPLSGANVLTF. CDR3 bases: TGTGCCAGCAGCCCCCTCTCTGGGGCCAACGTCCTGACTTTC. The chain links TRBV14 to TRBJ2-6; D remains ambiguous. V lost 4 bases and J lost 0, with 4 bases in between. Germline V gene data show CDR1 as SGHDN and CDR2 as FVKESK. The CDR3 loop spans 14 amino acids. The complete variable domain, with remaining parts taken from reference TRBV14 and TRBJ2-6, reads EAGVTQFPSHSVIEKGQTVTLRCDPISGHDNLYWYRRVMGKEIKFLLHFVKESKQDESGMPNNRFLAERTGGTYSTLKVQPAELEDSGVYFCASSPLSGANVLTFGAGSRLTVL.

This chain joins TRBV4-3 and TRBJ2-2, with D unresolved. The CDR3 runs to 12 residues. Trimming left V 1 base short and J 6 bases short, with 3 bases between. Germline CDR1 and CDR2: LGHNA and YSLEER. The CDR3 protein is CASSQVPGELFF. DNA for the CDR3: TGCGCCAGCAGCCAAGTCCCCGGGGAGCTGTTTTTT.

The genes are TRBV19 and TRBJ2-1; TRBD1 matches 9 bases. The germline CDR1 and CDR2 sequences are LNHDA and SQIVND (reference sequence). With 7 bases clipped from V and 4 bases from J, the junction kept 5 bases outside the gene matches. The CDR3 totals 14 residues. CDR3 residues: CASTTTGGYNEQFF. The CDR3, as DNA: TGTGCCAGTACTACGACAGGGGGATACAATGAGCAGTTCTTC.

Of note for this clone: One end of the junction does not line up with germline, which may come from a read error. This sequence joins TRBV5-1 and TRBJ2-7; 9 positions agree with TRBD1. The CDR3 totals 13 residues. Germline V gives CDR1 SGHRS, CDR2 YFSETQ. The CDR3, as DNA: TGCGCCAGCAGCAACGGGACAGGGATTGAGCGGTACTTC. Translated: CASSNGTGIERYF. Full variable domain (missing parts from reference TRBV5-1 and TRBJ2-7): KAGVTQTPRYLIKTRGQQVTLSCSPISGHRSVSWYQQTPGQGLQFLFEYFSETQRNKGNFPGRFSGRQFSNSRSEMNVSTLELGDSALYLCASSNGTGIERYFGPGTRLTVT.

The gene calls are TRBV29-1 and TRBJ1-2; 12 bases agree with TRBD1. Per germline, CDR1 SQVTM and CDR2 ANQGSEA. The CDR3 is 13 residues long. V lost 4 bases, J lost 8 bases, and 5 bases stayed unmatched. CDR3 DNA: TGCAGCGTTGGGGGACAGGGGGCAAAGGGCTACACCTTC. Translating gives CSVGGQGAKGYTF. Full variable domain (remainder filled in from reference TRBV29-1 and TRBJ1-2): SAVISQKPSRDICQRGTSLTIQCQVDSQVTMMFWYRQQPGQSLTLIATANQGSEATYESGFVIDKFPISRPNLTFSTLTVSNMSPEDSSIYLCSVGGQGAKGYTFGSGTRLTVV.

The chain has TRBV7-2 and TRBJ2-5; D assignment may be TRBD1 or TRBD2 (5 bases each). The germline V and J ends were trimmed by 4 bases and 5 bases, with 11 bases remaining between them. Germline lookup yields CDR1 SGHTA and CDR2 FQGNSA. The length of the CDR3 is 13 residues. This CDR3 is CASSSGWGETQYF. As DNA, the CDR3 is TGTGCCAGCAGCTCCGGGTGGGGGGAGACCCAGTACTTC.

The table lists this clone with many counts. This chain connects TRBV4-3 to TRBJ2-1, with 15 positions matching TRBD2. The germline V gene has CDR1 LGHNA and CDR2 YSLEER. This CDR3 is built from 17 residues. With V trimmed by 5 bases and J by 9 bases, 11 bases remained unmatched. The CDR3 loop reads CASSKMPGLAGGGEQFF. The CDR3, as DNA: TGCGCCAGCAGCAAAATGCCGGGACTAGCGGGGGGAGGTGAGCAGTTCTTC.

This chain joins TRBV4-3 and TRBJ2-7; 12 bases match TRBD2. The CDR3 length is 18 residues. From germline, CDR1 is LGHNA and CDR2 YSLEER. V trimming: 4 bases; J trimming: 1 base; junction bases outside the gene matches: 11. The CDR3 loop is CASSRELAGGLTSYEQYF. Written as DNA, the CDR3 is TGCGCCAGCAGCCGCGAACTAGCGGGGGGTCTTACATCCTACGAGCAGTACTTC.

The chain has TRBV27 and TRBJ2-7, with 11 bases lining up with TRBD1. Germline loops: CDR1 MNHEY, CDR2 SMNVEV (reference sequence). Losses at the gene ends were 10 bases for V and 8 bases for J; bases not matched to a gene: 10. This CDR3 has 13 amino acids. Written as DNA, the CDR3 is TGTGCCATCGGGACAGGGGGTGGGAAACAGCAGTACTTC. Protein product: CAIGTGGGKQQYF.

The chain employs TRBV5-1 and TRBJ1-1, with unresolved D. The CDR3 sequence is 13 residues long. With 3 bases removed from V and 5 bases from J, the gap between germline ends came to 11 bases. Germline loops: CDR1 SGHRS, CDR2 YFSETQ. CDR3 in amino acids: CASSSPPWTEAFF. CDR3 DNA sequence: TGCGCCAGCAGCTCCCCCCCCTGGACTGAAGCTTTCTTT.

The chain combines TRBV29-1 with TRBJ1-2; 7 bases are shared with TRBD1. The CDR3 runs 10 residues. Germline-derived CDR1 and CDR2 are SQVTM and ANQGSEA. Losses at the gene ends were 5 bases for V and 8 bases for J; bases not matched to a gene: 2. The CDR3 DNA reads TGCAGCGTTACAGGGGCGGGCTACACCTTC. This codes for CSVTGAGYTF.

This chain connects TRBV5-1 to TRBJ1-4, with a weak D call TRBD1 (5 bases). Looked up from germline, CDR1 is SGHRS and CDR2 is YFSETQ. V lost 0 bases, J lost 8 bases, and 11 bases lay in between. The CDR3 runs to 14 residues. In DNA, the CDR3 is TGCGCCAGCAGCTTGGGAGGGGTAGAAGAAAAACTGTTTTTT. Amino acid sequence: CASSLGGVEEKLFF.

V is TRBV29-1 and J is TRBJ2-7; TRBD1 aligns across 7 bases. Germline CDR1 and CDR2: SQVTM and ANQGSEA. This CDR3 is 14 amino acids long. The ends lost 6 bases at V and 2 bases at J; junction bases unmatched: 10. Here the CDR3 reads CSVLLPGQPYEQYF. CDR3 bases: TGCAGCGTCCTCTTGCCGGGACAGCCCTACGAGCAGTACTTC.

The CDR3 DNA sequence: TGTGCCAGCAGTTCATTACAGGGGGCTCCATCTCATCAGCCCCAGCATTTT. Translation: CASSSLQGAPSHQPQHF. V usage is TRBV27 and J usage is TRBJ1-5, with 9 bases lining up with TRBD1. The CDR3 has 17 amino acids. CDR1 and CDR2 from the germline V gene are MNHEY and SMNVEV (reference sequence). The V gene end was trimmed by 4 bases and the J gene end by 5 bases; junction bases not matched to a gene: 12.

This clone was observed a few times. The rearrangement joins TRBV4-1 to TRBJ1-5; D remains unclear. Germline V gene sequence: CDR1 MGHRA, CDR2 YSYEKL. Trimming removed 0 bases at V and 13 bases at J, with 13 bases between. The CDR3 covers 13 residues. CDR3 sequence: CASSQDGPIGQHF. The CDR3 nucleotides read TGCGCCAGCAGCCAAGATGGGCCGATAGGTCAGCATTTT.

As for this clone: Additional DNA sequences in this sample encode the identical CDR3. The chain is built from TRBV29-1 and TRBJ1-1; 8 nucleotides match TRBD1. Losses at the gene ends were 7 bases for V and 2 bases for J; bases not matched to a gene: 6. The CDR3 contains 13 residues. The germline V gene encodes CDR1 SQVTM and CDR2 ANQGSEA. The CDR3 bases are TGCAGCGGTGGACAGGGCGTTAACACTGAAGCTTTCTTT. This sequence encodes CSGGQGVNTEAFF. Based on the CDR3 plus reference TRBV29-1 and TRBJ1-1, the full variable domain is SAVISQKPSRDICQRGTSLTIQCQVDSQVTMMFWYRQQPGQSLTLIATANQGSEATYESGFVIDKFPISRPNLTFSTLTVSNMSPEDSSIYLCSGGQGVNTEAFFGQGTRLTVV.

V is TRBV30 and J is TRBJ1-1; D remains ambiguous. CDR1 is GTSNPN and CDR2 is SVGIG in the germline V gene (reference sequence). V lost 0 bases and J lost 11, with 13 bases in between. The length of the CDR3 is 12 residues. As DNA, the CDR3 is TGTGCCTGGAGTGTGGGAGGTTCTTGGGCTTTCTTT. It is translated as CAWSVGGSWAFF.

The rearrangement links TRBV10-3 to TRBJ2-3, with 8 bases that match TRBD1. This CDR3 has 13 residues. V shed 11 bases, J shed 3 bases, and the junction held 7 bases outside the gene matches. Germline CDR1 reads ENHRY; CDR2 reads SYGVKD. CDR3 residues: CASRQGITDTQYF. The CDR3 DNA reads TGTGCCTCAAGACAGGGGATAACAGATACGCAGTATTTT.

This chain connects TRBV4-3 to TRBJ1-2; 9 nucleotides agree with TRBD1. This CDR3 region has 15 residues. Germline V gives CDR1 LGHNA, CDR2 YSLEER. With V trimmed by 1 base and J by 8 bases, 8 bases remained unmatched. The CDR3 nucleotides read TGCGCCAGCAGCCAAGGGGCGGACAGGGGAGGCGGCTACACCTTC. This codes for CASSQGADRGGGYTF.

This sequence joins TRBV30 and TRBJ1-5, with a weak D call TRBD1 (5 bases). The CDR3 is 12 amino acids. V lost 5 bases to trimming and J lost 11 bases, with 16 bases between them. Germline V gene data show CDR1 as GTSNPN and CDR2 as SVGIG (reference sequence). In nucleotides, the CDR3 is TGTGCCTGGGGGGACGGTCCAAGGGCCCAGCATTTT. The encoded protein is CAWGDGPRAQHF.

The chain recombines TRBV4-3 with TRBJ1-3; D is ambiguous. This CDR3 comprises 13 residues. V lost 4 bases to trimming and J lost 9 bases, with 13 bases between them. From germline, CDR1 is LGHNA and CDR2 YSLEER. CDR3 sequence reads: CASSRHLEGTIYF. The CDR3 coding sequence is TGCGCCAGCAGCCGCCACCTCGAAGGCACCATATATTTT.

The table lists this clone with a count of one. The genes are TRBV18 and TRBJ2-3; TRBD1 might be the D (5 bases). The CDR3 runs 15 residues. The V end was cut by 2 bases, the J end by 0 bases, with 9 bases between. Germline V CDR1 and CDR2: KGHSH, LQKENI. CDR3 sequence (DNA): TGTGCCAGCTCACCAGGGGCAGGAAGCACAGATACGCAGTATTTT. This codes for CASSPGAGSTDTQYF.

The chain recombines TRBV5-6 with TRBJ2-1, with no clear D. Germline lookup yields CDR1 SGHDT and CDR2 YYEEEE. Trimming took off 4 bases at V and 4 bases at J, with 9 bases between the two ends. There are 13 residues in the CDR3. In DNA form, the CDR3 reads TGTGCCAGCAGCGTGAGTCGATACAATGAGCAGTTCTTC. As protein: CASSVSRYNEQFF.

This chain uses TRBV30 with TRBJ1-2; D is unclear. The length of the CDR3 is 11 residues. Per germline, CDR1 GTSNPN and CDR2 SVGIG (reference sequence). V lost 8 bases and J lost 0, with 7 bases in between. CDR3 nucleotides: TGTGCCCGGTCGTCTAACTATGGCTACACCTTC. Amino acids: CARSSNYGYTF.